This TCR beta chain was captured in a study of blood T cell repertoires in COVID-19. The method was immunoSEQ multiplex PCR; TCRdb's version includes in-frame clones alone and lacks a portion of them. The table shows approximately 150,000 clones, with about 86% occurring only once. The CDR3 contains 14 residues. Germline CDR1 is SGDLS and CDR2 is YYNGEE. Trimming took off 2 bases at V and 2 bases at J, with 7 bases between the two ends. Input material: peripheral blood. The J gene is TRBJ1-4, the V gene TRBV9, with D perhaps matching TRBD1 (5 bases). The sequence was obtained from an older woman with acute or convalescent COVID-19. CDR3 sequence (DNA): TGTGCCAGCAGCGTTGGGGGGACTAATGAAAAACTGTTTTTT. It specifies CASSVGGTNEKLFF.